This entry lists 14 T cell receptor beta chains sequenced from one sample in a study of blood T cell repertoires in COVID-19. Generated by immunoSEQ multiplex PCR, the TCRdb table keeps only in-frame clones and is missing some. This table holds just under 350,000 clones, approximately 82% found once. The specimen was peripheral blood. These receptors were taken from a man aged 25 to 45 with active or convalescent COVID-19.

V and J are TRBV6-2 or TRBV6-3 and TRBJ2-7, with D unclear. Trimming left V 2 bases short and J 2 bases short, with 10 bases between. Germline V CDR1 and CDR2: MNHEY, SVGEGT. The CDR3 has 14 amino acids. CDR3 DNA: TGTGCCAGCAGTTACGGCAGGCATGCCTACGAGCAGTACTTC. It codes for CASSYGRHAYEQYF.

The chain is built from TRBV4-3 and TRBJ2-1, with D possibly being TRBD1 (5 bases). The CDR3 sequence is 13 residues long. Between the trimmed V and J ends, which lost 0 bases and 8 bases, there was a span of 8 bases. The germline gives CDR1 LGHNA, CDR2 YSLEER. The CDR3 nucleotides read TGCGCCAGCAGCCAAGATATAGGGGATGAGCAGTTCTTC. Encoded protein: CASSQDIGDEQFF.

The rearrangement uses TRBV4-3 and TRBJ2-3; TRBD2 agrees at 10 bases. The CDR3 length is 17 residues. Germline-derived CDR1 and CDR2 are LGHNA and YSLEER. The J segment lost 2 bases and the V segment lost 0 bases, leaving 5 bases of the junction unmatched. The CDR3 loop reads CASSQDPSGGTTDTQYF. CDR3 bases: TGCGCCAGCAGCCAAGACCCTAGCGGGGGCACCACAGATACGCAGTATTTT.

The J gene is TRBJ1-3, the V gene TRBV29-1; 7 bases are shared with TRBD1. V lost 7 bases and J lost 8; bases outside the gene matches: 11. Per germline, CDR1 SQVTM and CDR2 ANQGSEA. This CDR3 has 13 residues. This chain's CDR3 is CSGGDRAGDTIYF. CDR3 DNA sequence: TGCAGCGGGGGCGACAGGGCCGGCGACACCATATATTTT.

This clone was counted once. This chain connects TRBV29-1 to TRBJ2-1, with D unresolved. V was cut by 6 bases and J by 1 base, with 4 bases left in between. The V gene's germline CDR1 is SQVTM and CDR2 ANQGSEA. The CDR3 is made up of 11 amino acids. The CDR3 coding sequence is TGCAGCGTCAGATCCTACAATGAGCAGTTCTTC. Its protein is CSVRSYNEQFF.

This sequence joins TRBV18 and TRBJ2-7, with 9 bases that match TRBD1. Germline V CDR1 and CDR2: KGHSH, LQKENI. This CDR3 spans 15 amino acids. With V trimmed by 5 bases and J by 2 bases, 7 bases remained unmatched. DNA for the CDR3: TGTGCCAGCTCAGCGGGACAGGGCCAAACCTACGAGCAGTACTTC. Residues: CASSAGQGQTYEQYF.

This CDR3 reads CASSGTGTGANVLTF. As DNA, the CDR3 is TGTGCCAGCAGTGGAACAGGGACTGGGGCCAACGTCCTGACTTTC. V gene TRBV6-4 combines with J gene TRBJ2-6, with TRBD1 as a possible D gene (6 bases). The CDR3 sequence is 15 residues long. Looked up from germline, CDR1 is MRHNA and CDR2 is SNTAGT. V dropped 4 bases and J dropped 2 bases, with 9 bases sitting between them.

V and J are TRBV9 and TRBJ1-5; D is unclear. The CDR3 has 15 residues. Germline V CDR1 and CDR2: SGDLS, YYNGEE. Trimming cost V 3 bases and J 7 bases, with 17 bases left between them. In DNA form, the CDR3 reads TGTGCCAGCAGCGCCCTCGGGATTGTGGGGCAGCCCCAGCATTTT. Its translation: CASSALGIVGQPQHF.

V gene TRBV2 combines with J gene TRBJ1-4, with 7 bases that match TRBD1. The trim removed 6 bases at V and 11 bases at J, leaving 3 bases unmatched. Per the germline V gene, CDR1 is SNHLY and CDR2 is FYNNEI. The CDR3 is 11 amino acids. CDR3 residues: CASRGGQKLFF. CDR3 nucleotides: TGTGCCAGCAGGGGGGGACAGAAACTGTTTTTT. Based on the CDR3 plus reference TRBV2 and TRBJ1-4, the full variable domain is EPEVTQTPSHQVTQMGQEVILRCVPISNHLYFYWYRQILGQKVEFLVSFYNNEISEKSEIFDDQFSVERPDGSNFTLKIRSTKLEDSAMYFCASRGGQKLFFGSGTQLSVL.

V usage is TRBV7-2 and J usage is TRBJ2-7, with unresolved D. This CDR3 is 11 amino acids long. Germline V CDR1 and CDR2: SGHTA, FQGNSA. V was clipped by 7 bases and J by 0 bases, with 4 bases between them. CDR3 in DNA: TGTGCCAGCACCAGCTCCTACGAGCAGTACTTC. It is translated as CASTSSYEQYF.

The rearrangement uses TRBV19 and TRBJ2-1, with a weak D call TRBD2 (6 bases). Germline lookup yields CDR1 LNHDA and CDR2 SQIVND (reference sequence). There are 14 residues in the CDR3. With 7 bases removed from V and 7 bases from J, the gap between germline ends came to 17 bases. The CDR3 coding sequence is TGTGCCAGTACGGGCGGGAAGGACGTTAATGAGCAGTTCTTC. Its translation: CASTGGKDVNEQFF.

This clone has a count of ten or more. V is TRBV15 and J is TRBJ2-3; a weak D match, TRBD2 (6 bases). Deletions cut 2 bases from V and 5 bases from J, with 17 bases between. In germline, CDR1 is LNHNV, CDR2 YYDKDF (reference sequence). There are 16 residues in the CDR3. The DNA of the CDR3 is TGTGCCACCAGCAGAAGCCGGGACTCGTCTATAGATACGCAGTATTTT. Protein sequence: CATSRSRDSSIDTQYF.

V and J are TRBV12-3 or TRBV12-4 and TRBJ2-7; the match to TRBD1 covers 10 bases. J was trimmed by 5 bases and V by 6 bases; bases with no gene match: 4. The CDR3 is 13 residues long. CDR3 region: CASSPGTGDEQYF. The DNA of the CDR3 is TGTGCCAGCAGCCCCGGGACAGGGGACGAGCAGTACTTC.

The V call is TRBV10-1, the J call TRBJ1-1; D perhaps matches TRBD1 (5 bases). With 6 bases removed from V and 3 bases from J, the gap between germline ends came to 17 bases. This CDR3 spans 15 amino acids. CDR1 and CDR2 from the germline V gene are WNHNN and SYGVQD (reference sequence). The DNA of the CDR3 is TGCGCCAGCAGCACAGGCCGCCCAAGCGACACTGAAGCTTTCTTT. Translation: CASSTGRPSDTEAFF.